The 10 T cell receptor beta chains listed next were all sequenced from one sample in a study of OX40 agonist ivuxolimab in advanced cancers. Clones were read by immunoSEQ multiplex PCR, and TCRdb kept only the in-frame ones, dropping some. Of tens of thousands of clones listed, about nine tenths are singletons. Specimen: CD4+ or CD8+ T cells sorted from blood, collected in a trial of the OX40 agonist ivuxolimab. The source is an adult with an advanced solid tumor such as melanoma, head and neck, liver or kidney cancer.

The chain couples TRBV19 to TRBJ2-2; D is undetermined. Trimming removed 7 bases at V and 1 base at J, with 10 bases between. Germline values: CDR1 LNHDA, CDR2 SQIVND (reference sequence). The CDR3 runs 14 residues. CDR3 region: CASTMRQNTGELFF. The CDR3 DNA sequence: TGTGCCAGTACCATGAGGCAGAACACCGGGGAGCTGTTTTTT.

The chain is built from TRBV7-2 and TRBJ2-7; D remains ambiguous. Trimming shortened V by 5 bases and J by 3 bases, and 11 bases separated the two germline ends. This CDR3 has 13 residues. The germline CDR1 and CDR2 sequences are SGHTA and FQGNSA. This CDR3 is CASSTPGIYEQYF. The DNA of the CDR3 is TGTGCCAGCAGCACACCGGGTATCTACGAGCAGTACTTC.

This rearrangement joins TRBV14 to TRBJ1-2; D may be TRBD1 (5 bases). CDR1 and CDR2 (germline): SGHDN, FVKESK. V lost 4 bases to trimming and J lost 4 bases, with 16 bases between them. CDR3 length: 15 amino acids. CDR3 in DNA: TGTGCCAGCAGCCGGGGGTCCGGGACGGCCTATGGCTACACCTTC. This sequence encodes CASSRGSGTAYGYTF.

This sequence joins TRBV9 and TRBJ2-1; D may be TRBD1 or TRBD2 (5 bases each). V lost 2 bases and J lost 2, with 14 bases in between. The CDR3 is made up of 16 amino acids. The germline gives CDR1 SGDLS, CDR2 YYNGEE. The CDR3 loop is CASSVAGTPAYNEQFF. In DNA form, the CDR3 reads TGTGCCAGCAGCGTGGCCGGGACCCCCGCCTACAATGAGCAGTTCTTC.

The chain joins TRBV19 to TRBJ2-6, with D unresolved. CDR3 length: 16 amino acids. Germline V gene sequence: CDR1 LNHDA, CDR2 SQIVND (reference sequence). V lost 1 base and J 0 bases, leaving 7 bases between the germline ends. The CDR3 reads CASSIGLPSGANVLTF. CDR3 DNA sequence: TGTGCCAGTAGTATAGGCCTACCCTCTGGGGCCAACGTCCTGACTTTC.

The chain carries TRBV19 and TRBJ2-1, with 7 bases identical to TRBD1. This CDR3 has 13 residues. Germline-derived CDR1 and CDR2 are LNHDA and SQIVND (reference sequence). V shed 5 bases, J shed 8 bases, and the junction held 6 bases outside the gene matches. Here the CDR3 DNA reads TGTGCCAGTAGTCCGAACAGGGGCGATGAGCAGTTCTTC. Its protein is CASSPNRGDEQFF.

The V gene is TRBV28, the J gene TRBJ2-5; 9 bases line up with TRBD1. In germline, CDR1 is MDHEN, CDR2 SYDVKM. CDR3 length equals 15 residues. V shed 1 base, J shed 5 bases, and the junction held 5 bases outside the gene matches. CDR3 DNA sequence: TGTGCCAGCAGTTTATCACAGGGGGCGCTTGAGACCCAGTACTTC. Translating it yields CASSLSQGALETQYF.

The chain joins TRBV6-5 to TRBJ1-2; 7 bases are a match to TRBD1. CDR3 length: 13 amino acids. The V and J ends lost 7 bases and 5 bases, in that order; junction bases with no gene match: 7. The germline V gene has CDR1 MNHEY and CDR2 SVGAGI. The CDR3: CASTEGAPYGYTF. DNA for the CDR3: TGTGCCAGCACGGAGGGGGCGCCGTATGGCTACACCTTC.

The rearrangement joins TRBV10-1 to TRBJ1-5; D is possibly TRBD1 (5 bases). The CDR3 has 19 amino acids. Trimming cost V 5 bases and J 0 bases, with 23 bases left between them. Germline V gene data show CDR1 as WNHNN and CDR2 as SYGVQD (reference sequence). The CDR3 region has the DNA TGCGCCAGCAGTTCCATAACGACGACAGAAGGGCTTAGCAATCAGCCCCAGCATTTT. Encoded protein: CASSSITTTEGLSNQPQHF.

The chain's CDR3 is CASSIQGPETGELFF. The CDR3 DNA is TGTGCCAGCTCAATACAGGGGCCCGAGACCGGGGAGCTGTTTTTT. The genes are TRBV18 and TRBJ2-2, with 7 bases fitting TRBD1. The J segment lost 5 bases and the V segment lost 5 bases, leaving 8 bases of the junction unmatched. CDR3 size: 15 residues. CDR1 KGHSH and CDR2 LQKENI come from the germline V gene.